These 9 T cell receptor beta chains came from one sample sequenced in a study of T cell repertoires in cytomegalovirus infection. TCRdb passed the reads through MiXCR, listing each CDR3 protein once. The sample has approximately 910,000 distinct CDR3 sequences, 31% seen once. Their cognate antigens are unknown. The starting material was cultured CD8+ T cells from PBMCs, obtained from culture after CMV antigen stimulation. Receptors originate from a human donor in good health (CMV status not recorded). Some clones in this sample may be carry-over from other donors' samples.

This clonotype was seen just once. The chain has TRBV10-3 and TRBJ1-4; D may be TRBD1 (6 bases). The V end was cut by 10 bases, the J end by 4 bases, with 19 bases between. Germline lookup yields CDR1 ENHRY and CDR2 SYGVKD. The CDR3 loop spans 15 amino acids. The DNA for the CDR3 is TGTGCCACCGCCCCGGGACACCTAAATAATGAAAAACTGTTTTTT. Amino acids: CATAPGHLNNEKLFF.

This clonotype was recorded a few times. This rearrangement joins TRBV7-9 to TRBJ1-6; possibly TRBD1 for D (6 bases). CDR1 and CDR2 (germline): SEHNR, FQNEAQ (reference sequence). Trimming removed 5 bases from V and 10 bases from J, with 15 bases in between. This CDR3 region has 14 residues. This chain's CDR3 is CASSPQGGESPLHF. The CDR3 DNA is TGTGCCAGCAGCCCACAGGGTGGGGAATCACCCCTCCACTTT.

This chain connects TRBV12-3 or TRBV12-4 to TRBJ2-1, with D tentatively TRBD2 (5 bases). The germline V and J ends were trimmed by 6 bases and 3 bases, with 18 bases remaining between them. The CDR3 has 16 amino acids. For the CDR3, the DNA is TGTGCCAGCAGCCGCTTCCAAGGGAGTAACTACAATGAGCAGTTCTTC. It specifies CASSRFQGSNYNEQFF.

The chain is built from TRBV24-1 and TRBJ2-2; the D gene is possibly TRBD2 (5 bases). Trimming removed 5 bases from V and 2 bases from J, with 8 bases in between. The CDR3 covers 14 residues. Germline-derived CDR1 and CDR2 are KGHDR and SFDVKD. This CDR3 reads CATSGGVNTGELFF. The CDR3 DNA sequence: TGTGCCACCAGTGGGGGAGTTAACACCGGGGAGCTGTTTTTT.

Only a few counts were recorded for this clonotype. The chain has TRBV12-3 or TRBV12-4 and TRBJ2-1; 10 bases agree with TRBD2. Trimming took 3 bases from V and 0 from J; bases not matched to a gene: 8. The CDR3 covers 18 residues. The CDR3 sequence is CASSFSSGGDSSYNEQFF. For the CDR3, the DNA is TGTGCCAGCAGTTTTTCCAGCGGGGGGGACAGCTCCTACAATGAGCAGTTCTTC.

Note on this clonotype: A much larger clonotype is one base distant, so this may be a read error. The gene calls are TRBV28 and TRBJ2-2; no clear D gene. Germline V gene sequence: CDR1 MDHEN, CDR2 SYDVKM. The CDR3 contains 13 residues. The CDR3 spells CVSTTLNTGELFF. CDR3 DNA: TGTGTCAGCACCACATTGAACACCGGGGAGCTGTTTTTT.

This chain uses TRBV27 with TRBJ1-6, with D possibly TRBD1 on 5 matching bases. There are 14 residues in the CDR3. Between the trimmed V and J ends, which lost 3 bases and 7 bases, there was a span of 10 bases. CDR1 and CDR2 (germline): MNHEY, SMNVEV (reference sequence). The CDR3 bases are TGTGCCAGCAGTTTTGCAGGGACCAATTCACCCCTCCACTTT. Protein product: CASSFAGTNSPLHF.

The rearrangement joins TRBV6-1 to TRBJ1-4, with D possibly matching TRBD1 (6 bases). Trimming pared 5 bases from V and 4 bases from J, leaving 14 bases between. CDR1 MNHNS and CDR2 SASEGT come from the germline V gene. The CDR3 sequence is 15 residues long. CDR3 amino acids: CASSRSTGLNEKLFF. CDR3 in DNA: TGTGCCAGCAGTCGGTCGACAGGACTTAATGAAAAACTGTTTTTT.

This chain links TRBV2 with TRBJ2-2; 9 bases align to TRBD2. The CDR3 sequence is 16 residues long. With 2 bases clipped from V and 6 bases from J, the junction kept 7 bases outside the gene matches. Germline V lookup: CDR1 SNHLY, CDR2 FYNNEI. The CDR3 DNA reads TGTGCCAGCAGTGAATTCGAGCGGGGGGATGCCGGGGAGCTGTTTTTT. Residues: CASSEFERGDAGELFF.